A selection of T cell receptor beta chains follows, all from one sample in a study of human T cells and chemical hapten exposure. TCRdb processed the RACE reads anew with MiXCR; each CDR3 protein has one entry. Of some 120,000 distinct CDR3 sequences listed, roughly 9.5% are singletons. Source material: whole blood. The receptors here all came from a male donor in good health. Some clones in this sample may be carry-over from other donors' samples. CDR3s include the opening cysteine and the closing phenylalanine or tryptophan. The order of the fields is V gene, D gene, CDR3 length, clone size, J gene, CDR3 DNA, CDR3 protein. A D gene is named only where the DNA matches it firmly. A clone size is listed for some rows: how often the clone was seen (once, few, many), or a class if it is expanded.

V: TRBV7-8
D: NA
length: 15
size: NA
J: TRBJ1-6
DNA: TGTGCCAGCAGCCCGTCGGACAGTTATAATTCACCCCTCCACTTT
CDR3: CASSPSDSYNSPLHF

V: TRBV12-3/TRBV12-4
D: NA
length: 15
size: NA
J: TRBJ1-2
DNA: TGTGCCAGCAGCCCACAGGGCTTTTCTAACTATGGCTACACCTTC
CDR3: CASSPQGFSNYGYTF

V: TRBV20-1
D: NA
length: 14
size: few
J: TRBJ1-2
DNA: TGCAGTGCTAGAGTACCAGAGACTAACTATGGCTACACCTTC
CDR3: CSARVPETNYGYTF

V: TRBV7-9
D: NA
length: 16
size: few
J: TRBJ2-5
DNA: TGTGCCAGCAGCCCCCCAGGTGACGGTACAGCTAAGACCCAGTACTTC
CDR3: CASSPPGDGTAKTQYF

V: TRBV7-2
D: TRBD2
length: 15
size: few
J: TRBJ2-3
DNA: TGTGCCAGCAGTTATAGCGGGGGAAACACAGATACGCAGTATTTT
CDR3: CASSYSGGNTDTQYF

V: TRBV29-1
D: TRBD1
length: 14
size: few
J: TRBJ1-5
DNA: TGCAGCGTTGTCCCTGCAGGGGGCGATCAGCCCCAGCATTTT
CDR3: CSVVPAGGDQPQHF

V: TRBV3-1
D: TRBD1
length: 16
size: many
J: TRBJ2-2
DNA: TGTGCCAGCAGCCGCCCCGGGACAGGGGGCTATCCGGAGCTGTTTTTT
CDR3: CASSRPGTGGYPELFF

V: TRBV9
D: NA
length: 13
size: NA
J: TRBJ2-7
DNA: TGTGCCAGCAGCGGTTCAATTTGGGACGAGCAGTACTTC
CDR3: CASSGSIWDEQYF

V: TRBV29-1
D: NA
length: 13
size: many
J: TRBJ2-1
DNA: TGCAGCGTTGTATTGCGGGACTACAATGAGCAGTTCTTC
CDR3: CSVVLRDYNEQFF

V: TRBV5-1
D: NA
length: 15
size: once
J: TRBJ2-1
DNA: TGCGCCAGCAGCATGGCGGTAAATGGAGGGAATGAGAAGTTCTTC
CDR3: CASSMAVNGGNEKFF

V: TRBV7-2
D: NA
length: 15
size: many
J: TRBJ1-6
DNA: TGTGCCAGCAGCTTTTCCAGGGGAGGTAATTCACCCCTCCACTTT
CDR3: CASSFSRGGNSPLHF

V: TRBV5-1
D: NA
length: 15
size: few
J: TRBJ2-7
DNA: TGCGCCAGCAGCTCGGGACTCCTAGACTCCTACGAGCAGTACTTC
CDR3: CASSSGLLDSYEQYF

V: TRBV12-3/TRBV12-4
D: TRBD2
length: 18
size: NA
J: TRBJ2-3
DNA: TGTGCCAGCGTTCCTACCCAGCCCCTAGCGGTGGGGACAGATACGCAGTATTTT
CDR3: CASVPTQPLAVGTDTQYF

V: TRBV5-1
D: TRBD2
length: 16
size: NA
J: TRBJ2-1
DNA: TGCGCCAGCAGCTTGGCTCTAGCGGGAGGCACTAATGAGCAGTTCTTC
CDR3: CASSLALAGGTNEQFF

V: TRBV7-2
D: NA
length: 16
size: few
J: TRBJ1-1
DNA: TGTGCCAGCAGCCCTCGCGTCGCACCTCAGGGCACTGAAGCTTTCTTT
CDR3: CASSPRVAPQGTEAFF

V: TRBV5-1
D: NA
length: 14
size: NA
J: TRBJ1-4
DNA: TGCGCCAGCAGCTTGGACAGGGTCGGCGAAAAACTGTTTTTT
CDR3: CASSLDRVGEKLFF

V: TRBV14
D: NA
length: 16
size: NA
J: TRBJ2-5
DNA: TGTGCCAGCAGCCAAGATCGCCCTGGACAGCAAGAGACCCAGTACTTC
CDR3: CASSQDRPGQQETQYF

V: TRBV10-3
D: NA
length: 19
size: NA
J: TRBJ1-3
DNA: TGTGCCATCACCAACCAGGGGATCCCTCCGGGAAGCTCTGGAAACACCATATATTTT
CDR3: CAITNQGIPPGSSGNTIYF

V: TRBV14
D: TRBD1
length: 15
size: NA
J: TRBJ1-2
DNA: TGTGCCAGCAGCCCCCATGGGACAGGGGACTATGGCTACACCTTC
CDR3: CASSPHGTGDYGYTF

V: TRBV27
D: NA
length: 12
size: many
J: TRBJ1-1
DNA: TGTGCCAGCATCGGGGCAGGTACTGAAGCTTTCTTT
CDR3: CASIGAGTEAFF

V: TRBV12-3/TRBV12-4
D: NA
length: 14
size: few
J: TRBJ1-2
DNA: TGTGCCAGCAGTTTAAAGCCGGGGGGCTATGGCTACACCTTC
CDR3: CASSLKPGGYGYTF

V: TRBV4-2
D: NA
length: 15
size: NA
J: TRBJ1-1
DNA: TGTGCCAGCAGCCAGGACACCCTACCGAACACTGAAGCTTTCTTT
CDR3: CASSQDTLPNTEAFF

V: TRBV12-5
D: NA
length: 13
size: few
J: TRBJ1-5
DNA: TGTGCTAGTGGTCATCGTATGGACCAGCCCCAGCATTTT
CDR3: CASGHRMDQPQHF

V: TRBV27
D: TRBD1
length: 15
size: NA
J: TRBJ2-3
DNA: TGTGCCAGCAGTCGGCACCAGGGGGCGGTAGATACGCAGTATTTT
CDR3: CASSRHQGAVDTQYF

V: TRBV20-1
D: TRBD2
length: 14
size: NA
J: TRBJ2-1
DNA: TGCAGTGCTAGCCGCGGGGGGCCCTACAATGAGCAGTTCTTC
CDR3: CSASRGGPYNEQFF

V: TRBV5-5
D: NA
length: 15
size: few
J: TRBJ2-2
DNA: TGTGCCAGCAGCTATACCGGGAAAAACACCGGGGAGCTGTTTTTT
CDR3: CASSYTGKNTGELFF

V: TRBV18
D: NA
length: 14
size: few
J: TRBJ1-2
DNA: TGTGCCAGCTCTACACAAGGGAGGGAGGATGGCTACACCTTC
CDR3: CASSTQGREDGYTF

V: TRBV12-3/TRBV12-4
D: NA
length: 12
size: many
J: TRBJ1-1
DNA: TGTGCCAGCAGTTTCCGGGACACTGAAGCTTTCTTT
CDR3: CASSFRDTEAFF

V: TRBV20-1
D: NA
length: 13
size: NA
J: TRBJ1-5
DNA: TGCAGTGCTAGACAGGACAGCAATCAGCCCCAGCATTTT
CDR3: CSARQDSNQPQHF

V: TRBV20-1
D: NA
length: 13
size: NA
J: TRBJ1-1
DNA: TGCAGTGCTAGGATCGGGCAGAGCACTGAAGCTTTCTTT
CDR3: CSARIGQSTEAFF

V: TRBV30
D: TRBD1
length: 13
size: few
J: TRBJ2-7
DNA: TGTGCCTGGAGCCGGGACAGGCCCCACGAGCAGTACTTC
CDR3: CAWSRDRPHEQYF

V: TRBV6-2/TRBV6-3
D: NA
length: 13
size: many
J: TRBJ2-7
DNA: TGTGCCAGCAGTTCGACAGGACAAGGCGAGCAGTACTTC
CDR3: CASSSTGQGEQYF

V: TRBV19
D: NA
length: 16
size: NA
J: TRBJ1-1
DNA: TGTGCCAGTAGTATTTCACATCAAGAAAGGGGCACTGAAGCTTTCTTT
CDR3: CASSISHQERGTEAFF

V: TRBV20-1
D: TRBD1
length: 12
size: NA
J: TRBJ1-2
DNA: TGCAGTGCGGAAGACAGGGGGAGCGGCTACACCTTC
CDR3: CSAEDRGSGYTF

V: TRBV6-5
D: NA
length: 14
size: many
J: TRBJ2-5
DNA: TGTGCCAGCAGTTACTCTTGGCAGGGGGAGACCCAGTACTTC
CDR3: CASSYSWQGETQYF

V: TRBV6-5
D: TRBD1
length: 16
size: once
J: TRBJ2-1
DNA: TGTGCCAGCAGTTACACCTCTAGGGACAGGGGCAATGAGCAGTTCTTC
CDR3: CASSYTSRDRGNEQFF